This T cell receptor (beta chain) was obtained from a study of T-cell reconstitution after alpha-beta-depleted transplantation in children. General study points: As was reported, about two months after transplant, alpha-beta T cells came from several hundred expanded graft clones. There were some patients whose high TCRbeta diversity at day 60 came from surviving recipient T cells and thymic progenitors. A year post-transplant, T-cell counts and diversity derived mostly from newly produced T cells.

As for this clonotype: Its specificity is not known.

Unique molecular identifiers tagged the TCRbeta library. TCRdb re-called the PCR reads through MiXCR, storing one row per CDR3 protein. The data contain approximately 220,000 distinct CDR3 sequences, about a sixth of them singletons. The sequences come from PBMCs, mostly from graft donor cells, collected 360 days after TCRalphabeta/CD19-depleted stem cell transplant. This TCR was recovered from a male patient between 2 and 10 years old who had a stem cell transplant for acute lymphoblastic leukemia, so the T cells may come from the graft donor.

The CDR3 reads CASSLALRGRRDTQYF. The DNA of the CDR3 is TGTGCCAGCAGTTTAGCGTTGAGGGGGCGAAGAGATACGCAGTATTTT. The V and J genes are TRBV12-3 or TRBV12-4 and TRBJ2-3; TRBD1 matches at 7 bases. The CDR3 totals 16 residues. The V segment lost 0 bases and the J segment 5 bases; nucleotides outside the gene matches: 8.